The 10 T cell receptor beta chains given below trace back to one sample, sequenced in a study of blood T cell repertoires in COVID-19. Generated by immunoSEQ multiplex PCR, the TCRdb table keeps only in-frame clones and is missing some. Here the sample spans approximately 67,000 clones, approximately 90% being singletons. What was sequenced was peripheral blood. These receptors were obtained from a human donor in a cohort sampled during active COVID-19.

The chain joins TRBV18 to TRBJ2-2, with D possibly TRBD2 on 6 matching bases. Trimming pared 3 bases from V and 1 base from J, leaving 12 bases between. The CDR3 runs to 16 residues. Germline CDR1 KGHSH, CDR2 LQKENI. CDR3 amino acids: CASSPLSGLNTGELFF. CDR3 bases: TGTGCCAGCTCACCGCTTAGCGGTTTGAACACCGGGGAGCTGTTTTTT.

This clone appeared once. This chain joins TRBV15 and TRBJ1-1, with TRBD1 identical over 7 bases. The CDR3 runs to 13 residues. V shed 5 bases, J shed 6 bases, and the junction held 6 bases outside the gene matches. CDR1 LNHNV and CDR2 YYDKDF come from the germline V gene (reference sequence). This CDR3 is CATSPTGRAEAFF. CDR3 coding DNA: TGTGCCACCAGCCCGACAGGGCGCGCTGAAGCTTTCTTT.

The gene calls are TRBV4-1 and TRBJ2-1, with a weak D call TRBD2 (5 bases). CDR3 size: 13 residues. The ends were cut back, 1 base at V and 6 bases at J, with 7 bases in the middle. CDR1 is MGHRA, CDR2 YSYEKL, per germline. The CDR3 spells CASSQALANEQFF. The CDR3 DNA reads as TGCGCCAGCAGCCAAGCCCTAGCCAATGAGCAGTTCTTC.

This clone was seen once. The V and J genes are TRBV7-2 and TRBJ2-3; 8 positions match TRBD2. The germline V gene encodes CDR1 SGHTA and CDR2 FQGNSA. The CDR3 contains 15 residues. V shed 5 bases, J shed 2 bases, and the junction held 6 bases outside the gene matches. The CDR3 sequence: CASSALAGLTDTQYF. In DNA, the CDR3 is TGTGCCAGCAGCGCTCTAGCGGGCCTCACAGATACGCAGTATTTT. Full variable domain (outside the CDR3, taken from reference TRBV7-2 and TRBJ2-3): GAGVSQSPSNKVTEKGKDVELRCDPISGHTALYWYRQSLGQGLEFLIYFQGNSAPDKSGLPSDRFSAERTGGSVSTLTIQRTQQEDSAVYLCASSALAGLTDTQYFGPGTRLTVL.

A few counts support this clone. The chain combines TRBV11-1 with TRBJ2-3, with 12 bases that match TRBD2. This CDR3 comprises 15 residues. Germline CDR1 and CDR2: SGHAT and FQDESV (reference sequence). V gave up 5 bases and J gave up 7 bases; unmatched junction bases: 7. CDR3 nucleotide sequence: TGTGCCAGCAGCCTCACTAGCGGGGGGCCCTATACGCAGTATTTT. This codes for CASSLTSGGPYTQYF.

J is TRBJ2-1 and V is TRBV4-3, with 9 bases matching TRBD1. Unmatched junction bases numbered 11, after V lost 0 bases and J lost 8 bases. Germline assignment: CDR1 LGHNA and CDR2 YSLEER. This CDR3 comprises 17 residues. CDR3 in DNA: TGCGCCAGCAGCCAAGAATTGAGGCCGGGACAGGGATATGAGCAGTTCTTC. It translates to CASSQELRPGQGYEQFF.

This sequence joins TRBV19 and TRBJ2-7; tentative D call: TRBD2 (6 bases). Per germline, CDR1 LNHDA and CDR2 SQIVND (reference sequence). The CDR3 has 12 amino acids. V was clipped by 7 bases and J by 5 bases, with 12 bases between them. CDR3 coding DNA: TGTGCCAGTAACCGGACTACCAACGAGCAGTACTTC. Translating gives CASNRTTNEQYF.

The J gene is TRBJ2-2, the V gene TRBV11-2, with TRBD1 as a possible D gene (6 bases). Deletions cut 5 bases from V and 1 base from J, with 20 bases between. Germline loops: CDR1 SGHAT, CDR2 FQNNGV. The CDR3 has 18 amino acids. CDR3 sequence reads: CASSPGMLDRRNTGELFF. The DNA of the CDR3 is TGTGCCAGCAGCCCAGGGATGTTGGACAGAAGGAACACCGGGGAGCTGTTTTTT.

The chain links TRBV5-4 to TRBJ2-1; possibly TRBD1 for D (5 bases). CDR1 is SGHNT, CDR2 YYREEE, per germline (reference sequence). The CDR3 covers 11 residues. The V and J ends lost 4 bases and 6 bases respectively, with 5 bases between them. CDR3 in DNA: TGTGCCAGCAGCGGGGCCAATGAGCAGTTCTTC. Encoded protein: CASSGANEQFF.

This clone was seen only a few times. Other DNA sequences in this sample translate to the same CDR3. This chain links TRBV11-2 with TRBJ1-3, with 7 bases identical to TRBD1. V gave up 5 bases and J gave up 4 bases; unmatched junction bases: 8. Germline lookup yields CDR1 SGHAT and CDR2 FQNNGV. The CDR3 is 15 amino acids. This CDR3 reads CASSPDRPGGNTIYF. In nucleotides, the CDR3 is TGTGCCAGCAGCCCGGACAGGCCGGGGGGAAACACCATATATTTT.